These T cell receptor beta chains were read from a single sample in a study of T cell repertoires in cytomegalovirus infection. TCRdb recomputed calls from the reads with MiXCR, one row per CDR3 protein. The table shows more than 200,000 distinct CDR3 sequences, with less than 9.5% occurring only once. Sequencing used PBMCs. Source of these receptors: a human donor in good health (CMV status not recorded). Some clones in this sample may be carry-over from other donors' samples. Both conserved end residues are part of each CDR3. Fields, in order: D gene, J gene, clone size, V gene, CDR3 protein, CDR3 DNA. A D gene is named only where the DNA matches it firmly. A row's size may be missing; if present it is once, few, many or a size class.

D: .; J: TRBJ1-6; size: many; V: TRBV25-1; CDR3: CASSEYKQYNSPLHF; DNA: TGTGCCAGCAGTGAATATAAACAGTATAATTCACCCCTCCACTTT
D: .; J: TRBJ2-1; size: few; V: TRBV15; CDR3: CATRRGSSYNEQFF; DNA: TGTGCCACCAGGCGAGGGTCCTCCTACAATGAGCAGTTCTTC
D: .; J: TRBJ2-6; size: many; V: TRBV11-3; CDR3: CASSPRPPNSGANVLTF; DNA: TGTGCCAGCAGCCCCCGGCCACCGAACTCTGGGGCCAACGTCCTGACTTTC
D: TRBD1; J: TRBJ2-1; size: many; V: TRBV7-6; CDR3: CASSSTQGAINEQFF; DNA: TGTGCCAGCAGCTCGACGCAGGGGGCGATCAATGAGCAGTTCTTC
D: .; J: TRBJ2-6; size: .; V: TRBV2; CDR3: CASRETPSSGANVLTF; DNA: TGTGCCAGCAGGGAGACGCCAAGCTCTGGGGCCAACGTCCTGACTTTC
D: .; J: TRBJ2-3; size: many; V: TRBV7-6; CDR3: CASSTPLIGDGGTDTQYF; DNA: TGTGCCAGCAGCACGCCGCTTATTGGGGATGGAGGCACAGATACGCAGTATTTT
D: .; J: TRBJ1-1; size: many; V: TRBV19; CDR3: CASSKQGRPEAFF; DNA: TGTGCCAGTAGCAAACAGGGTCGGCCTGAAGCTTTCTTT
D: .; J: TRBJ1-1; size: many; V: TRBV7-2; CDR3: CASSPPSGFPEAFF; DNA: TGTGCCAGCAGCCCCCCCTCGGGTTTTCCGGAGGCTTTCTTT
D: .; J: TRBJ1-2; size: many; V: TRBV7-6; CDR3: CASSLSQGLDGYTF; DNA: TGTGCCAGCAGCTTAAGTCAGGGGCTGGATGGCTACACCTTC
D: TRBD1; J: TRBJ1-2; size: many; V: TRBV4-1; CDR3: CASSRGWDRGSYGYTF; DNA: TGCGCCAGCAGCCGTGGATGGGACAGGGGATCTTATGGCTACACCTTC
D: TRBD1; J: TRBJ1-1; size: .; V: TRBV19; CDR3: CASSIWTGGRVTEAFF; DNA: TGTGCCAGTAGTATCTGGACAGGGGGGAGGGTCACTGAAGCTTTCTTT
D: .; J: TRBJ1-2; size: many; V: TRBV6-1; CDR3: CASSVRTEPYGYTF; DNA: TGTGCCAGCAGTGTTCGGACGGAACCCTATGGCTACACCTTC
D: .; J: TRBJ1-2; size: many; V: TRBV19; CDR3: CASSTQGYGYTF; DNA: TGTGCCAGTAGTACGCAGGGGTATGGCTACACCTTC
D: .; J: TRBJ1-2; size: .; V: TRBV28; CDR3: CASSSVRTNF; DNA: TGTGCCAGCAGTTCTGTACGGACCAACTTC
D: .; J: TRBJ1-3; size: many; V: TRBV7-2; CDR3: CASSLVEITGNTIYF; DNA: TGTGCCAGCAGCTTAGTGGAGATTACTGGAAACACCATATATTTT
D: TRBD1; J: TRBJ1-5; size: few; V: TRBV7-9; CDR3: CASSPQGAGRQPQHF; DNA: TGTGCCAGCAGCCCCCAGGGGGCCGGGCGTCAGCCCCAGCATTTT
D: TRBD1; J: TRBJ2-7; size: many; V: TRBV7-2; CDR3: CASSFTGTGSSYEQYF; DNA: TGTGCCAGCAGCTTCACCGGGACAGGGAGCTCCTACGAGCAGTACTTC
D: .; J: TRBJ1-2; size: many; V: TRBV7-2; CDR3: CASSLGWGWDYGYTF; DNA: TGTGCCAGCAGCTTAGGCTGGGGTTGGGACTATGGCTACACCTTC
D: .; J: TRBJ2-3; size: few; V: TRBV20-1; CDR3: CSANHRQSTDTQYF; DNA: TGCAGTGCTAATCATCGACAGAGCACAGATACGCAGTATTTT
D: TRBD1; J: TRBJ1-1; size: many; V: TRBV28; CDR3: CASRGGRDTEAFF; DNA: TGTGCCAGCAGAGGGGGCAGGGACACTGAAGCTTTCTTT
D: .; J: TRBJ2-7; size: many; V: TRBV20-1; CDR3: CSAKEAIAYEQYF; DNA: TGCAGTGCGAAGGAAGCAATTGCCTACGAGCAGTACTTC
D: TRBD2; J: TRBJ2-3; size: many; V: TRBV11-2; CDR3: CASSGGAGGRTDTQYF; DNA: TGTGCCAGCAGCGGGGGGGCGGGAGGGCGGACAGATACGCAGTATTTT
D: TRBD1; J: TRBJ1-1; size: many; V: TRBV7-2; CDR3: CASRPQGALTEAFF; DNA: TGTGCCAGCAGACCCCAGGGGGCCCTCACTGAAGCTTTCTTT
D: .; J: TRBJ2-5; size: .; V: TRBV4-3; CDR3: CASSQGGNNQETQYF; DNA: TGCGCCAGCAGCCAAGGAGGCAACAACCAAGAGACCCAGTACTTC
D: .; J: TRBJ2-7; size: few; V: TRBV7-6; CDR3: CASSLESGNRNEQYF; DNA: TGTGCCAGCAGCTTAGAGTCCGGGAATAGGAACGAGCAGTACTTC
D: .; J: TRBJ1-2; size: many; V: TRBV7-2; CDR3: CASSLVARYGYTF; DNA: TGTGCCAGCAGCTTAGTAGCCCGGTATGGCTACACCTTC
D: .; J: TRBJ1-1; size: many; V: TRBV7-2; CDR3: CASAGVGTEAFF; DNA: TGTGCCAGCGCAGGGGTTGGGACTGAAGCTTTCTTT
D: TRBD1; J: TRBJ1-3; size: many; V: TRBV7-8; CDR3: CASSLAGQGKGNTIYF; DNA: TGTGCCAGCAGCTTAGCTGGACAGGGAAAGGGAAACACCATATATTTT
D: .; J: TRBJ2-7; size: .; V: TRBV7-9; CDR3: CASSLGGTGSEQYF; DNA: TGTGCCAGCAGCTTAGGGGGGACCGGGTCGGAGCAGTACTTC
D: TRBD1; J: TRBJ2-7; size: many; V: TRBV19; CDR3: CASNLPGQENEQYF; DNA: TGTGCCAGTAATCTTCCGGGACAGGAAAACGAGCAGTACTTC
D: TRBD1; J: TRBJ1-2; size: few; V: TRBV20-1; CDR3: CSAREGQGHYGYTF; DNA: TGCAGTGCTAGGGAGGGACAGGGCCACTATGGCTACACCTTC
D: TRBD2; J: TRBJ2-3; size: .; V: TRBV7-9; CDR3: CASSLVGLAGGSGTDTQYF; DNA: TGTGCCAGCAGCTTAGTTGGACTAGCGGGTGGATCAGGCACAGATACGCAGTATTTT
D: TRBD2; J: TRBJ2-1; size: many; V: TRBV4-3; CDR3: CASSPLPPGLAVDEQFF; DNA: TGCGCCAGCAGCCCCCTCCCCCCGGGACTAGCGGTGGATGAGCAGTTCTTC
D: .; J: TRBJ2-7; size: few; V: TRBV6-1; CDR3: CASSASIGEQYF; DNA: TGTGCCAGCAGTGCCAGTATCGGGGAGCAGTACTTC
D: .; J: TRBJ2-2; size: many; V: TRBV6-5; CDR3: CASSSYTGELFF; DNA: TGTGCCAGCAGTTCTTACACCGGGGAGCTGTTTTTT
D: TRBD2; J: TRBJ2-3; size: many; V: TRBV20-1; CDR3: CSRHSGRLTDTQYF; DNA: TGCAGTCGTCATAGCGGGAGGTTAACAGATACGCAGTATTTT
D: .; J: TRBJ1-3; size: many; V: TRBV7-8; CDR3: CASSPKDPSSGNTIYF; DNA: TGTGCCAGCAGCCCTAAGGATCCAAGCTCTGGAAACACCATATATTTT
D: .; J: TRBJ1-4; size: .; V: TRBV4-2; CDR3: CASSPGPVTNEKLFF; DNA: TGTGCCAGCAGCCCGGGCCCGGTAACTAATGAAAAACTGTTTTTT
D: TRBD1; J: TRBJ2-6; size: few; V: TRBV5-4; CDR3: CASSPVRDRDHSGANVLTF; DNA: TGTGCCAGCAGCCCGGTCCGGGACAGGGACCACTCTGGGGCCAACGTCCTGACTTTC
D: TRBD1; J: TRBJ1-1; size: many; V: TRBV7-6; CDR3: CASSSRDRGHTEAFF; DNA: TGTGCCAGCAGCTCCCGGGACAGGGGGCACACTGAAGCTTTCTTT
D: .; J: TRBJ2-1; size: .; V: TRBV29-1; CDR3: CSVEVWTELSSYNEQFF; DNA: TGCAGCGTTGAAGTCTGGACAGAGCTAAGCTCCTACAATGAGCAGTTCTTC
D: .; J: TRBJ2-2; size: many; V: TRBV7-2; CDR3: CASSLYGVGTTGELFF; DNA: TGTGCCAGCAGCTTATACGGTGTGGGTACCACCGGGGAGCTGTTTTTT
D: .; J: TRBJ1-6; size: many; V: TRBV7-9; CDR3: CASTNQGEGSSPLHF; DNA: TGTGCCAGCACCAATCAAGGGGAGGGGAGTTCACCCCTCCACTTT
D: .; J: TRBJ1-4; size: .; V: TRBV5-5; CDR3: CASSLGLGATGEKLFF; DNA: TGTGCCAGCAGCTTGGGTCTCGGGGCTACGGGTGAAAAACTGTTTTTT
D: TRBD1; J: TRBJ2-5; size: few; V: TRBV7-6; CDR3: CASSLNTGGAETQYF; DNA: TGTGCCAGCAGTTTGAACACAGGGGGCGCAGAGACCCAGTACTTC
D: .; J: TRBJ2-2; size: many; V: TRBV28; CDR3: CASSSQGGGTGELFF; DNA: TGTGCCAGCAGTTCCCAGGGTGGTGGCACCGGGGAGCTGTTTTTT